What follows are 20 T cell receptor beta chains derived from one specimen sequenced in a study of T cell changes during pregnancy in multiple sclerosis. TCRdb keeps only in-frame clones here, not all; method: immunoSEQ multiplex PCR. The sample consists of 60,000 to 85,000 clones, about 91% of them appearing once. The sequenced sample was peripheral blood, obtained in the first trimester of pregnancy. Every receptor here comes from a female donor with multiple sclerosis, enrolled in a pregnancy study.

The chain couples TRBV6-1 to TRBJ2-1; D remains ambiguous. Trimming cost V 3 bases and J 6 bases, with 12 bases left between them. Germline CDR1 MNHNS, CDR2 SASEGT. The CDR3 consists of 14 residues. CDR3 nucleotide sequence: TGTGCCAGCAGTGATGGAGTCAGATCCAATGAGCAGTTCTTC. As protein: CASSDGVRSNEQFF.

The rearrangement links TRBV25-1 to TRBJ2-3; D call uncertain. This CDR3 region has 16 residues. Trimming stripped 5 bases from V and 1 base from J, with 16 bases between. Germline assignment: CDR1 MGHDK and CDR2 SYGVNS. Here the CDR3 DNA reads TGTGCCAGCAGTCCCGGTCAGGCGAGTGGCACAGATACGCAGTATTTT. Translating it yields CASSPGQASGTDTQYF.

The genes are TRBV5-6 and TRBJ1-2; D remains unclear. Trimming took off 5 bases at V and 3 bases at J, with 20 bases between the two ends. In germline, CDR1 is SGHDT, CDR2 YYEEEE. This CDR3 is built from 16 residues. Here the CDR3 reads CASSSVRPYEDYGYTF. The DNA of the CDR3 is TGTGCCAGCAGTTCAGTAAGACCTTACGAGGACTATGGCTACACCTTC.

The chain combines TRBV30 with TRBJ1-1; possible D gene TRBD1, 6 bases. Germline V gene lookup returns CDR1 GTSNPN and CDR2 SVGIG (reference sequence). CDR3 length equals 14 residues. Trimming removed 0 bases from V and 1 base from J, with 9 bases in between. The CDR3 bases are TGTGCCTGGAGTGTAGTGACAGGGAACACTGAAGCTTTCTTT. Translating gives CAWSVVTGNTEAFF.

The rearrangement uses TRBV7-9 and TRBJ1-1; D possibly corresponds to TRBD1 (6 bases). This CDR3 contains 14 residues. Germline CDR1 SEHNR, CDR2 FQNEAQ (reference sequence). The V and J ends lost 5 bases and 0 bases respectively, with 10 bases between them. CDR3 bases: TGTGCCAGCAGCCCACAGGGTTTGAACACTGAAGCTTTCTTT. Translation: CASSPQGLNTEAFF.

This chain uses TRBV9 with TRBJ1-3; 8 positions agree with TRBD1. This CDR3 region has 15 residues. Trimming cost V 3 bases and J 4 bases; bases outside gene matches: 6. CDR1 SGDLS and CDR2 YYNGEE come from the germline V gene. The CDR3 protein is CASSDDRGGGNTIYF. Here the CDR3 DNA reads TGTGCCAGCAGCGACGACAGGGGAGGAGGAAACACCATATATTTT.

The gene calls are TRBV7-2 and TRBJ2-3; 11 nucleotides line up with TRBD2. The CDR3 extends over 14 amino acids. V gave up 5 bases and J gave up 8 bases; unmatched junction bases: 6. Germline CDR1 and CDR2: SGHTA and FQGNSA. The CDR3 DNA reads TGTGCCAGCAGCCCCCTAGGGACTAGCGGTACGCAGTATTTT. This translates into CASSPLGTSGTQYF.

The rearrangement joins TRBV7-9 to TRBJ1-2; no definite D call. The CDR3 sequence is 15 residues long. V was pared by 5 bases and J by 0 bases, with 13 bases between. CDR1 and CDR2 from the germline V gene are SEHNR and FQNEAQ (reference sequence). For the CDR3, the DNA is TGTGCCAGCAGCCCAACAGCACTAGCTAACTATGGCTACACCTTC. Its translation is CASSPTALANYGYTF.

This clone appeared a single time. V gene TRBV10-1 combines with J gene TRBJ1-6; D not certain. The CDR3 length is 18 residues. V dropped 4 bases and J dropped 5 bases, with 21 bases sitting between them. Per the germline V gene, CDR1 is WNHNN and CDR2 is SYGVQD (reference sequence). In nucleotides, the CDR3 is TGCGCCAGCAGTGGAAAGAGGGAGAGGGAGTGTCATAATTCACCCCTCCACTTT. This sequence encodes CASSGKRERECHNSPLHF.

This clone has just one count. The chain carries TRBV2 and TRBJ2-1, with D possibly being TRBD1 (6 bases). The V gene's germline CDR1 is SNHLY and CDR2 FYNNEI. V dropped 8 bases and J dropped 3 bases, with 11 bases sitting between them. CDR3 length: 13 residues. The CDR3 nucleotides read TGTGCCAGCTTTCTGGACAGCTACAATGAGCAGTTCTTC. Residues: CASFLDSYNEQFF.

The V call is TRBV28, the J call TRBJ1-3; TRBD1 matches at 8 bases. Germline V gives CDR1 MDHEN, CDR2 SYDVKM. There are 15 residues in the CDR3. Trimming cost V 7 bases and J 1 base; bases outside gene matches: 6. CDR3: CASIRDRTSGNTIYF. The CDR3 DNA is TGTGCCAGCATTCGGGACAGGACTTCTGGAAACACCATATATTTT.

V and J are TRBV9 and TRBJ1-2, with a weak D call TRBD1 (6 bases). Germline values: CDR1 SGDLS, CDR2 YYNGEE. The V end was cut by 4 bases, the J end by 0 bases, with 13 bases between. The CDR3 loop spans 15 amino acids. The CDR3 DNA reads as TGTGCCAGCAGCCACCAGGACAGTCCTAACTATGGCTACACCTTC. This sequence encodes CASSHQDSPNYGYTF. Using reference TRBV9 and TRBJ1-2 for the parts outside the CDR3, the full variable domain is DSGVTQTPKHLITATGQRVTLRCSPRSGDLSVYWYQQSLDQGLQFLIQYYNGEERAKGNILERFSAQQFPDLHSELNLSSLELGDSALYFCASSHQDSPNYGYTFGSGTRLTVV.

The chain couples TRBV10-2 to TRBJ2-7; a possible D gene is TRBD1 (6 bases). The germline V gene encodes CDR1 WSHSY and CDR2 SAAADI. The CDR3 has 13 amino acids. The V and J ends lost 6 bases and 0 bases respectively, with 9 bases between them. The chain's CDR3 is CASRGQTSYEQYF. The CDR3 nucleotides are TGCGCCAGCAGAGGACAGACCTCCTACGAGCAGTACTTC.

The rearrangement joins TRBV9 to TRBJ2-1, with 15 positions matching TRBD2. V trimming: 6 bases; J trimming: 8 bases; junction bases outside the gene matches: 6. The CDR3 covers 15 residues. CDR1 and CDR2 from the germline V gene are SGDLS and YYNGEE. The chain's CDR3 is CASTLGTSGGYEQFF. The CDR3 DNA reads TGTGCCAGCACCCTAGGGACTAGCGGGGGGTATGAGCAGTTCTTC.

This clone was picked up a small number of times. The chain has TRBV5-1 and TRBJ1-1; no clear D gene. Germline CDR1 and CDR2: SGHRS and YFSETQ. V lost 2 bases and J 5 bases, leaving 10 bases between the germline ends. The CDR3 extends over 13 amino acids. CDR3 bases: TGCGCCAGCAGCTTTTCTGAGAAGACTGAAGCTTTCTTT. This encodes CASSFSEKTEAFF.

V usage is TRBV30 and J usage is TRBJ1-2; no definite D call. The CDR3 sequence is 14 residues long. V lost 1 base to trimming and J lost 3 bases, with 12 bases between them. The V gene's germline CDR1 is GTSNPN and CDR2 SVGIG (reference sequence). CDR3 residues: CAWSEPDTYYGYTF. For the CDR3, the DNA is TGTGCCTGGAGTGAGCCCGACACCTACTATGGCTACACCTTC.

This clone was observed a handful of times. V and J are TRBV5-1 and TRBJ2-3; 15 bases align to TRBD2. The CDR3 extends over 15 amino acids. J gave up 7 bases and V 3 bases, and 3 bases lay outside the gene matches. Per the germline V gene, CDR1 is SGHRS and CDR2 is YFSETQ. Written as DNA, the CDR3 is TGCGCCAGCAGCTCGGGACTAGCGGGAGGTAATACGCAGTATTTT. It translates to CASSSGLAGGNTQYF. Together with reference TRBV5-1 and TRBJ2-3, the CDR3 gives the full variable domain: KAGVTQTPRYLIKTRGQQVTLSCSPISGHRSVSWYQQTPGQGLQFLFEYFSETQRNKGNFPGRFSGRQFSNSRSEMNVSTLELGDSALYLCASSSGLAGGNTQYFGPGTRLTVL.

This clone has just a few counts. J is TRBJ1-2 and V is TRBV2, with D possibly matching TRBD1 (5 bases). Germline V gene lookup returns CDR1 SNHLY and CDR2 FYNNEI. This CDR3 has 14 residues. Trimming pared 4 bases from V and 6 bases from J, leaving 15 bases between. CDR3 in amino acids: CASSVGQGGNGYTF. The CDR3 DNA follows: TGTGCCAGCAGTGTCGGTCAGGGAGGAAATGGCTACACCTTC.

V is TRBV18 and J is TRBJ1-2; 9 nucleotides align to TRBD1. The CDR3 consists of 15 residues. Trimming cost V 5 bases and J 3 bases; bases outside gene matches: 7. The germline CDR1 and CDR2 sequences are KGHSH and LQKENI. This chain's CDR3 is CASSSKTGGDYGYTF. The CDR3 region has the DNA TGTGCCAGCTCATCGAAGACAGGGGGGGACTATGGCTACACCTTC.

V usage is TRBV2 and J usage is TRBJ2-4; 8 positions agree with TRBD1. V dropped 4 bases and J dropped 7; count of bases not matched to a gene: 6. The CDR3 runs to 14 residues. Germline V CDR1 and CDR2: SNHLY, FYNNEI. The CDR3 nucleotides read TGTGCCAGCAGTGTCCCTGGACAGGGTAACATTCAGTACTTC. This encodes CASSVPGQGNIQYF. Looking up the rest from reference TRBV2 and TRBJ2-4 gives the full variable domain: EPEVTQTPSHQVTQMGQEVILRCVPISNHLYFYWYRQILGQKVEFLVSFYNNEISEKSEIFDDQFSVERPDGSNFTLKIRSTKLEDSAMYFCASSVPGQGNIQYFGAGTRLSVL.